This is a list of T cell receptor beta chains from one sample in a study of cytomegalovirus exposure and HLA in healthy donors. Only in-frame clones appear in the TCRdb table, and some are missing; sequencing was by immunoSEQ multiplex PCR. This sample yields approximately 190,000 clones, of which roughly 84% are seen a single time; more than 6.5% belongs to the top ten. The sample consisted of PBMCs. Receptor source: a man between 18 and 35 years old in good health and CMV-seropositive. Both conserved end residues are part of each CDR3. D genes are given only for firm matches. Clone size is given for some rows only: seen once, a few or many times, or a class if the clone is expanded.

V	size	D	J	CDR3	DNA
TRBV7-9	few	TRBD1	TRBJ1-2	CASSPTGAYGYTF	TGTGCCAGCAGCCCTACAGGGGCCTATGGCTACACCTTC
TRBV28	-	TRBD1	TRBJ1-5	CASSAGQGWYNQPQHF	TGTGCCAGCAGTGCCGGACAGGGATGGTACAATCAGCCCCAGCATTTT
TRBV5-4	-	TRBD2	TRBJ2-7	CASSRTSGFYEQYF	TGTGCCAGCAGCCGGACTAGCGGGTTCTACGAGCAGTACTTC
TRBV6-4	-	-	TRBJ2-1	CASSDSGGAYNEQFF	TGTGCCAGCAGTGACAGTGGGGGCGCCTACAATGAGCAGTTCTTC
TRBV12-5	-	TRBD2	TRBJ2-1	CASGPWSGGQFF	TGTGCTAGTGGCCCGTGGAGCGGGGGGCAGTTCTTC
TRBV5-1	-	-	TRBJ2-2	CASSPGTLLGELFF	TGCGCCAGCAGCCCCGGGACACTCTTAGGGGAGCTGTTTTTT
TRBV6-1	-	-	TRBJ1-5	CASSEAQPQHF	TGTGCCAGCAGTGAGGCTCAGCCCCAGCATTTT
TRBV7-9	-	TRBD1	TRBJ1-2	CASRTGTGGEDGYTF	TGTGCCAGCAGGACAGGGACAGGGGGCGAAGATGGCTACACCTTC
TRBV5-1	once	-	TRBJ2-7	CASSQDYEQYF	TGCGCCAGCAGTCAGGACTACGAGCAGTACTTC
TRBV4-1	-	-	TRBJ2-7	CASSQDPKSITFYEQYF	TGCGCCAGCAGCCAAGACCCTAAGAGTATCACTTTCTACGAGCAGTACTTC
TRBV5-1	-	-	TRBJ2-7	CASSSQGIQGEQYF	TGCGCCAGCAGCTCGCAGGGAATCCAGGGCGAGCAGTACTTC
TRBV5-1	-	TRBD1	TRBJ2-2	CASSFPKTGGITGELFF	TGCGCCAGCAGCTTCCCTAAGACAGGGGGGATCACCGGGGAGCTGTTTTTT
TRBV13	-	TRBD2	TRBJ2-1	CASSSRRELAANEQFF	TGTGCCAGCAGCAGCCGTCGCGAACTAGCGGCTAATGAGCAGTTCTTC
TRBV5-1	-	TRBD2	TRBJ2-5	CASSFRGGVEETQYF	TGCGCCAGCAGCTTCCGTGGGGGGGTTGAAGAGACCCAGTACTTC
TRBV25-1	-	-	TRBJ2-7	CASSPSTTSYEQYF	TGTGCCAGCAGCCCGTCGACAACCTCCTACGAGCAGTACTTC
TRBV11-3	-	-	TRBJ2-7	CASSTNGYEQYF	TGTGCCAGCAGCACTAATGGCTACGAGCAGTACTTC
TRBV6-5	-	TRBD2	TRBJ2-1	CATRWTSGGNEQFF	TGTGCCACTCGATGGACTAGCGGGGGGAATGAGCAGTTCTTC
TRBV9	-	TRBD2	TRBJ2-1	CASSVGGLAGYSYNEQFF	TGTGCCAGCAGCGTAGGGGGACTAGCGGGCTACTCCTACAATGAGCAGTTCTTC